Described below is a single T cell receptor beta chain sequence and its context. This clone's antigen is unknown. Library preparation employed the immunoSEQ multiplex PCR assay. A mixture of 60 forward primers for TCR Vbeta segments and 13 reverse primers for TCR Jbeta segments was used in the multiplex PCR. A multiplex PCR assay on genomic DNA amplified the CDR3 region of rearranged TCR beta genes. Amplified TCR beta libraries were sequenced as 87-base-pair reads on the Illumina HiSeq System. Under the source paper's analysis protocol: A later analysis tallied some 79 million unique TCR beta chains across the 666 repertoires, and about 10 million of those chains were shared by two or more donors. Raw reads were error-corrected and collapsed into unique sequences by a nearest-neighbor algorithm in which closely related sequences were merged to remove PCR and sequencing errors. To assign V, D and J gene segments, CDR3 sequences were aligned to IMGT reference sequences. Each retained sequence needed at least a six-nucleotide match to both a V gene segment and a J gene segment. Rearrangements were called productive when the CDR3 lacked stop codons and stayed in frame with V and J; all others were non-productive. CDR3 was defined according to IMGT convention as the region running from the second conserved V-encoded cysteine to the conserved J-encoded phenylalanine. Sequences without an unambiguous match to a single V gene segment were excluded from the earlier analysis of almost 600 of the donors. An earlier analysis of some 500 of the donors classified V segments as functional when productive rearrangements were above 56.7% and as segregating when the standard deviation between donors was above 5%. A statistical classification framework was built for diagnosing cytomegalovirus status from the catalog of TCR beta chain sequences. In a later analysis, V and J genes were assigned by comparing TCR nucleotide sequences against IMGT/GENE-DB human TR gene sequences. Using the TCRdist pipeline, a later analysis assigned CDR3 sequences along with most-parsimonious VDJ recombination scenarios. A later analysis defined each TCR beta chain by its CDR3 amino acid sequence plus V-gene family, and excluded reads lacking a unique V-gene family. To address suspected cross-contamination and a sequencing artifact, a later analysis removed several hundred highly shared, low-generation-probability nucleotide sequences. A later analysis calculated a clonal expansion index for each public chain from normalized within-repertoire ranks of inferred template counts. A later analysis computed generation probabilities with a VDJ recombination model fitted to out-of-frame rearrangements, and checked the results against IGoR. In a later analysis, TCR-TCR, TCR-HLA and TCR-CMV co-occurrence was scored with hypergeometric tests, and a repertoire-size bias correction was applied to TCR pairs. False discovery rates were estimated in a later analysis by permuting HLA or CMV assignments 20 times. In a later analysis, co-occurring TCRs were grouped using DBSCAN, with TCRdist sequence similarity added in when clustering inside HLA-allele-positive subsets. Repertoires with fewer than 30,000 or more than 120,000 public chains were left out of co-occurrence clustering, as were several repertoires with anomalous nucleotide sharing. In its TCRdb copy, this immuneACCESS table keeps in-frame sequences only and misses some clones. Where compared with another copy, unresolved V genes explain less than half of these, and the others have no known cause. From that table come the V and J calls and clone size; the DNA was used to work out D and trimming. This sample's clone table shows some 150,000 clones. Jointly, the top ten make up roughly 3% of the sample.

CDR1 is given as SGHNT and CDR2 as YENEEA, both from the germline V gene. V is shortened by 1 base, J by 0 bases, and the region joining them spans 9 bases. Taken from cysteine to phenylalanine, the CDR3 has 15 residues. The CDR3 DNA has 45 bases and is translated from base 1. These data belong to a study of cytomegalovirus exposure and HLA in healthy donors (dated by TCRdb to 2015 to 2018). Regarding the complete study: An earlier analysis of approximately 640 of the donors reported about 290 Gb of sequence data and roughly 100 million unique TCR beta sequences from about 179 million T cells. An early release that covered some 630 HLA-typed donors contained about 300 gigabases of sequencing data and some 87 million unique TCR sequences. The genetic ancestry cluster associated with self-reported Caucasian donors included 65% to 90% of the roughly 410 genotyped donors. The study aimed to test whether signatures of past pathogen exposure could be identified by cataloging public T cell receptors. The study profiled the T cell repertoires of around 700 subjects by immunosequencing and related them to cytomegalovirus serostatus. In addition to the first cohort of hundreds of subjects, a separate validation cohort of approximately 110 different subjects was used. To predict cytomegalovirus infection status, the study combined high-throughput TCR immunosequencing, statistical association of individual TCRs with disease status, and machine learning. A later analysis re-examined previously published TCR beta repertoires from more than 550 donors and added high-resolution HLA genotyping to investigate patterns of TCR occurrence. The later analysis used no new phenotypic data to find candidate immune exposures, relying instead on TCR beta sequences and their occurrence across donors. An earlier analysis of fewer than 750 of the donors used high-throughput TCR beta sequencing to judge whether each TCR beta V gene segment behaved as functional or pseudogenic. Donor age, sex, ethnicity and CMV serostatus were compiled alongside the repertoire data. Genome-wide SNP genotypes for about 60% of the roughly 670 donors were used in a later genetic analysis, which treated that subset as a discovery cohort. All discovery cohort repertoires had been generated using a single sequencing platform. Class I and class II HLA loci were covered by the typing at four-digit resolution. The number of donors typed differed by locus, with about 629-640 for A, B, C, DRB1 and DQB1, 522 for DQA1, some 570 for DPA1, and approximately 470 for DPB1. Because of strong linkage in the cohort, five DR-DQ haplotypes were treated as single units for association and clustering. Among 398 genotyped donors of the cohort, an average of about 240,000 unique TCR beta nucleotide sequences were sequenced per donor, roughly 20% of them non-productive.

What the research found in general, with its limitations: A later genetic analysis reported fewer N-insertions in productive TCRs among donors in an Asian-associated ancestry cluster than the roughly 640-donor mean. Presence/absence analyses assumed roughly uniform sequencing depth across donors, an assumption that may not hold. A further reported finding was that TCR beta sequences accurately predicted the HLA-A and HLA-B alleles for most subjects in the first cohort. While some public TCRs were present in many individuals, most TCR sequences turned up only very rarely across donors. Immune exposure information for the cohort was limited to CMV serostatus. A later analysis found that most CMV-associated TCR beta chains appeared HLA-restricted, with HLA associations seemingly driven largely by CMV exposure. According to a later analysis, TCR association rates differed among HLA loci, with DRB1 alleles showing the most associated TCRs and HLA-C alleles showing the fewest. Several of the top co-occurrence clusters appeared to be linked to parvovirus B19, influenza, CMV and Epstein-Barr virus, according to a later analysis. V-gene and J-gene trimming of TCR beta chains was associated with a missense DCLRE1C variant in a later genetic analysis, and the association was replicated in an independent cohort. Only TCR beta chains were sequenced in this cohort, and the absence of alpha or paired-chain data limited detectable features. When HLA alleles, especially DR and DQ, strongly co-occurred, attributing TCR associations to individual alleles was difficult. The classifier was reported to diagnose cytomegalovirus status with high specificity and sensitivity in both the original and validation cohorts. Correlated functional status among segregating V segments might be attributable to linkage disequilibrium, but an unknown experimental factor could not be ruled out. In an earlier analysis of more than 500 of the donors, most TCR beta V segments appeared in productive rearrangements about 90% or about 30% of the time, broadly matching IMGT annotations. It was suggested by the authors that the approach could potentially be generalized to other disease states and immunological phenotypes. Because counts were too low, around 18 rarely observed V segments, including chromosome 9 orphons, were left out of the earlier analysis of about 620 of the donors. At a false discovery rate of 0.05, a later analysis linked fewer than 20,000 TCR beta sequences to specific HLA alleles. The sequencing pipeline was judged likely to have produced a cluster of highly shared sequence variants as a technical artifact. Some IMGT-functional V segments, including TRBV6-2 and TRBV6-3, could not be told apart with the 87-base-pair reads, so those segments were excluded. In a later analysis, HLA-associated TCR beta chains were found to be more clonally expanded and to have lower generation probabilities than equally common non-associated chains. The study gave a list of more than 150 TCR beta chains associated with cytomegalovirus. Because HLA typing was unavailable for some donors at each locus, only the typed subset was used in association tests. Three of the identified cytomegalovirus-associated TCR beta chains were confirmed in vitro to be specific for cytomegalovirus antigens.

The cohort was made up of roughly 670 healthy bone marrow donors. Cohort members were all nominally healthy when sampled, although unrecorded immune exposures were likely present. The donor tested CMV seronegative, placing the donor among the 350 to 400 seronegative members of the cohort. Each donor provided a peripheral blood sample, and peripheral blood mononuclear cells were used for TCR beta sequencing. The Qiagen DNeasy Blood Extraction Kit was used to extract genomic DNA from the blood cell samples. The sequence joins TRBV11-3 to TRBJ2-5; D gene: possibly TRBD2, on 6 matching bases. The clonotype comes from a man in his forties or fifties in good health and CMV-seronegative. The sequenced material came from PBMCs. The CDR3 loop reads CASSLGGVYQETQYF. The DNA sequence is TGTGCCAGCAGCTTAGGCGGGGTTTACCAAGAGACCCAGTACTTC. Joined to the reference TRBV11-3 and TRBJ2-5 proteins, this CDR3 gives the full variable domain: EAGVVQSPRYKIIEKKQPVAFWCNPISGHNTLYWYLQNLGQGPELLIRYENEEAVDDSQLPKDRFSAERLKGVDSTLKIQPAELGDSAVYLCASSLGGVYQETQYFGPGTRLLVL.